The 28 T cell receptor beta chains listed next were all sequenced from one sample in a study of memory CD4+ T cells and cytomegalovirus serostatus. The data were produced by immunoSEQ multiplex PCR, yet TCRdb's version contains in-frame clones alone and is incomplete. The sample lists tens of thousands of clones; 82% were seen once. The sort gate was single viable CD3+CD4+CD8-CD45RO+ cells for memory CD4+ T cells. The sequenced sample consisted of memory CD4+ T cells from blood. These TCRs come from an adult in good health and CMV-seronegative. Some clones in this sample may be carry-over from other donors' samples.

The V and J genes are TRBV28 and TRBJ2-7; TRBD2 matches at 10 bases. The J segment lost 5 bases and the V segment lost 8 bases, leaving 9 bases of the junction unmatched. This CDR3 comprises 14 residues. Germline values: CDR1 MDHEN, CDR2 SYDVKM. The CDR3 DNA sequence: TGTGCCAGCGCCCTTTCTAGCGGGAGTGACGAGCAGTACTTC. Protein sequence: CASALSSGSDEQYF.

This clone was seen only a few times. The chain recombines TRBV19 with TRBJ2-3; possibly TRBD1 or TRBD2 for D (5 bases each). The germline V gene has CDR1 LNHDA and CDR2 SQIVND (reference sequence). With 3 bases removed from V and 5 bases from J, the gap between germline ends came to 12 bases. The CDR3 is made up of 14 amino acids. Written as DNA, the CDR3 is TGTGCCAGTAGTATTATGTTGAGGGGAGATACGCAGTATTTT. Residues: CASSIMLRGDTQYF.

The chain recombines TRBV5-1 with TRBJ2-5, with D possibly being TRBD1 or TRBD2 (6 bases each). The CDR3 consists of 14 residues. CDR1 and CDR2 from the germline V gene are SGHRS and YFSETQ. V lost 0 bases and J lost 4, with 10 bases in between. The CDR3 spells CASSLARGGETQYF. The CDR3 nucleotides read TGCGCCAGCAGCTTGGCCAGGGGAGGAGAGACCCAGTACTTC.

V and J are TRBV5-1 and TRBJ1-4; D uncertain. The germline CDR1 and CDR2 sequences are SGHRS and YFSETQ. This CDR3 spans 13 amino acids. V was trimmed by 9 bases and J by 0 bases, leaving 9 bases between them. The CDR3 region is CATRTATNEKLFF. As DNA, the CDR3 is TGCGCCACTCGTACTGCAACTAATGAAAAACTGTTTTTT. The full variable domain, with the rest looked up from reference TRBV5-1 and TRBJ1-4, is KAGVTQTPRYLIKTRGQQVTLSCSPISGHRSVSWYQQTPGQGLQFLFEYFSETQRNKGNFPGRFSGRQFSNSRSEMNVSTLELGDSALYLCATRTATNEKLFFGSGTQLSVL.

The CDR3 DNA reads as TGTGCCACGTCGGGACAAATCAATGAAAAACTGTTTTTT. Its translation: CATSGQINEKLFF. The V and J genes are TRBV10-3 and TRBJ1-4; D might be TRBD1 (6 bases). With 10 bases removed from V and 5 bases from J, the gap between germline ends came to 14 bases. The CDR3 totals 13 residues. Germline CDR1 reads ENHRY; CDR2 reads SYGVKD.

This chain uses TRBV19 with TRBJ2-4; a weak D match, TRBD2 (6 bases). The CDR3 loop spans 14 amino acids. The germline V gene encodes CDR1 LNHDA and CDR2 SQIVND (reference sequence). The ends were cut back, 6 bases at V and 6 bases at J, with 15 bases in the middle. The DNA for the CDR3 is TGTGCCAGTAGCCGGGACTCTGGGGGAAACATTCAGTACTTC. It encodes CASSRDSGGNIQYF.

CDR3 amino acids: CASSSSGRSEKLFF. In DNA form, the CDR3 reads TGTGCCAGCAGTTCCTCGGGGAGGAGTGAAAAACTGTTTTTT. The chain carries TRBV28 and TRBJ1-4; D not resolved. Germline V gene data show CDR1 as MDHEN and CDR2 as SYDVKM. CDR3 size: 14 residues. Trimming took 4 bases from V and 7 from J, leaving 13 bases between them.

The rearrangement joins TRBV5-4 to TRBJ1-1; a possible D gene is TRBD1 (6 bases). V dropped 4 bases and J dropped 2 bases, with 12 bases sitting between them. This CDR3 contains 14 residues. CDR1 and CDR2 from the germline V gene are SGHNT and YYREEE (reference sequence). Here the CDR3 reads CASSPDRSNTEAFF. The CDR3 DNA reads TGTGCCAGCAGCCCGGACAGATCCAACACTGAAGCTTTCTTT.

V and J are TRBV21-1 and TRBJ2-7; TRBD2, the table's D call, was not compared with the DNA. TRBV21-1 is noted as a pseudogene. This CDR3 region has 16 residues. The CDR3 DNA reads as TGTGCCAGCAGCAAAGGAGGCGGGACGGGCTCCTACGAGCAGTACTTC. Amino acid sequence: CASSKGGGTGSYEQYF.

The rearrangement uses TRBV28 and TRBJ2-4, with 13 bases identical to TRBD2. There are 16 residues in the CDR3. Germline lookup yields CDR1 MDHEN and CDR2 SYDVKM. V shed 10 bases, J shed 1 base, and the junction held 7 bases outside the gene matches. Here the CDR3 reads CATGLAGTAAKNIQYF. The CDR3 DNA reads as TGTGCCACGGGACTAGCGGGGACGGCGGCCAAAAACATTCAGTACTTC.

The chain is built from TRBV28 and TRBJ2-7; 7 bases fit TRBD2. CDR1 is MDHEN, CDR2 SYDVKM, per germline. V lost 7 bases to trimming and J lost 3 bases; unmatched junction nucleotides: 6. The CDR3 is 13 residues long. CDR3 sequence (DNA): TGTGCCAGCATAGGCGGGAGCTTCTACGAGCAGTACTTC. As protein: CASIGGSFYEQYF.

This clone appeared once. This sequence joins TRBV4-1 and TRBJ2-2; D is uncertain. Germline values: CDR1 MGHRA, CDR2 YSYEKL. V was cut by 4 bases and J by 7 bases, with 13 bases left in between. The CDR3 length is 14 residues. The CDR3 reads CASSLSYWGGELFF. The DNA for the CDR3 is TGCGCCAGCAGCCTTTCTTACTGGGGCGGGGAGCTGTTTTTT.

This clone was detected only a few times. The chain recombines TRBV4-2 with TRBJ2-1, with D perhaps matching TRBD2 (5 bases). This CDR3 has 14 amino acids. With 0 bases removed from V and 9 bases from J, the gap between germline ends came to 12 bases. Germline V lookup: CDR1 LGHNA, CDR2 YNFKEQ. Here the CDR3 reads CASSQETRTSEQFF. In DNA form, the CDR3 reads TGTGCCAGCAGCCAAGAAACTAGGACGAGTGAGCAGTTCTTC.

This clone has a single count. The CDR3 here is CASSYSRAGETQYF. For the CDR3, the DNA is TGTGCCAGCAGTTACAGTAGGGCTGGAGAGACCCAGTACTTC. The V and J genes are TRBV6-5 and TRBJ2-5, with unresolved D. CDR1 is MNHEY and CDR2 is SVGAGI in the germline V gene. Trimming cost V 2 bases and J 4 bases, with 11 bases left between them. The CDR3 is 14 amino acids.

V and J are TRBV28 and TRBJ2-5; 8 bases fit TRBD2. This CDR3 has 16 amino acids. CDR1 is MDHEN and CDR2 is SYDVKM in the germline V gene. Trimming cost V 6 bases and J 7 bases; bases outside gene matches: 16. CDR3 sequence (DNA): TGTGCCAGCAGGCCAAGCGGGCGGGAGGACGCAGCGACCCAGTACTTC. This translates into CASRPSGREDAATQYF.

This clone was recorded a few times. One junction end does not reproduce the germline sequence, and a read error may be involved. The V gene is TRBV14, the J gene TRBJ2-7; tentative D call: TRBD2 (6 bases). CDR1 SGHDN and CDR2 FVKESK come from the germline V gene. This CDR3 contains 13 residues. The CDR3 DNA is TGTGCCAGCAGCCAGGAGGGGCGAGGTGGGGGATTCTTC. The encoded protein is CASSQEGRGGGFF.

The chain recombines TRBV6-1 with TRBJ2-4; D may be TRBD1 (6 bases). The V gene lost 7 bases and the J gene lost 9 bases, with 19 bases spanning the gap. The V gene's germline CDR1 is MNHNS and CDR2 SASEGT. CDR3 size: 14 residues. CDR3 sequence reads: CASILTGSDGIQYF. As DNA, the CDR3 is TGTGCCAGCATCCTGACAGGTTCGGACGGCATTCAGTACTTC.

This chain uses TRBV4-1 with TRBJ2-1; 10 positions match TRBD2. CDR3 size: 17 residues. With 0 bases clipped from V and 8 bases from J, the junction kept 10 bases outside the gene matches. Germline-derived CDR1 and CDR2 are MGHRA and YSYEKL. The CDR3 nucleotides read TGCGCCAGCAGCCAAGATGTCGGAGCGGGAGGGAATTATGAGCAGTTCTTC. Encoded protein: CASSQDVGAGGNYEQFF.

The chain is built from TRBV6-1 and TRBJ1-6; 9 bases are a match to TRBD1. This CDR3 spans 15 amino acids. Trimming took 7 bases from V and 4 from J; bases not matched to a gene: 5. Per germline, CDR1 MNHNS and CDR2 SASEGT. CDR3 coding DNA: TGTGCCAGCACCGTGGACAGGGGATATAATTCACCCCTCCACTTT. It translates to CASTVDRGYNSPLHF.

This clone was seen a few times. The CDR3: CASSWTGQETQYF. In DNA form, the CDR3 reads TGCGCCAGCTCCTGGACAGGGCAAGAGACCCAGTACTTC. The J gene is TRBJ2-5, the V gene TRBV5-1, with 8 bases lining up with TRBD1. J was trimmed by 2 bases and V by 7 bases; bases with no gene match: 4. Germline V gives CDR1 SGHRS, CDR2 YFSETQ. The CDR3 covers 13 residues.

In its sample, this clone was seen a few times. The chain recombines TRBV7-8 with TRBJ2-7; no clear D gene. V dropped 2 bases and J dropped 6 bases, with 8 bases sitting between them. The germline CDR1 and CDR2 sequences are SGHVS and FQNEAQ. The CDR3 contains 12 residues. CDR3 sequence (DNA): TGTGCCAGCAGCTTACCGACCGGCGAGCAGTACTTC. It translates to CASSLPTGEQYF.

This sequence joins TRBV28 and TRBJ2-7, with D possibly being TRBD1 (5 bases). V was clipped by 5 bases and J by 0 bases, with 11 bases between them. This CDR3 has 14 residues. The germline gives CDR1 MDHEN, CDR2 SYDVKM. The CDR3 protein is CASSRGRSSYEQYF. The CDR3 DNA reads TGTGCCAGCAGTAGGGGCAGAAGCTCCTACGAGCAGTACTTC.

J is TRBJ2-7 and V is TRBV7-2; 8 bases fit TRBD1. Trimming cost V 2 bases and J 7 bases; bases outside gene matches: 7. Per germline, CDR1 SGHTA and CDR2 FQGNSA. The CDR3 loop spans 14 amino acids. CDR3 DNA: TGTGCCAGCAGCTTAACGACAGGGGATAGGGAGCAGTACTTC. It encodes CASSLTTGDREQYF.

The chain links TRBV6-6 to TRBJ1-3; D is unresolved. This CDR3 comprises 15 residues. V was trimmed by 5 bases and J by 4 bases, leaving 15 bases between them. Germline CDR1 and CDR2: MNHNY and SVGAGI (reference sequence). Here the CDR3 DNA reads TGTGCCAGCAGTACCCCGGGTATTTCAGGAAACACCATATATTTT. Amino acid sequence: CASSTPGISGNTIYF.

The CDR3 bases are TGTGCCAGCAGCCAAGGGGGGACACGGGAGCAGTTCTTC. It codes for CASSQGGTREQFF. This chain links TRBV14 with TRBJ2-1; possibly TRBD1 for D (6 bases). The V and J ends lost 1 base and 10 bases respectively, with 11 bases between them. CDR3 length equals 13 residues. Germline lookup yields CDR1 SGHDN and CDR2 FVKESK.

V usage is TRBV7-7 and J usage is TRBJ2-7, with 7 bases that match TRBD2. Germline V gives CDR1 SSHAT, CDR2 FNYEAQ (reference sequence). Trimming took 5 bases from V and 1 from J; bases not matched to a gene: 14. The CDR3 totals 17 residues. The CDR3 reads CASSRDLVGRGSYEQYF. As DNA, the CDR3 is TGTGCCAGCAGCCGAGATTTGGTGGGGAGGGGTTCCTACGAGCAGTACTTC.

This chain connects TRBV7-9 to TRBJ1-6; D not resolved. Germline V gene lookup returns CDR1 SEHNR and CDR2 FQNEAQ (reference sequence). The V and J ends lost 0 bases and 5 bases respectively, with 5 bases between them. CDR3 length: 14 residues. The CDR3 reads CASSLAHDNSPLHF. The CDR3 nucleotides are TGTGCCAGCAGCTTAGCGCATGATAATTCACCCCTCCACTTT.

The J gene is TRBJ2-2, the V gene TRBV27; weak D call: TRBD2 (5 bases). The germline CDR1 and CDR2 sequences are MNHEY and SMNVEV (reference sequence). Between the trimmed V and J ends, which lost 2 bases and 7 bases, there was a span of 5 bases. CDR3 length equals 12 residues. The CDR3 here is CASSLEGGELFF. The CDR3 nucleotides read TGTGCCAGCAGTTTAGAGGGCGGGGAGCTGTTTTTT.